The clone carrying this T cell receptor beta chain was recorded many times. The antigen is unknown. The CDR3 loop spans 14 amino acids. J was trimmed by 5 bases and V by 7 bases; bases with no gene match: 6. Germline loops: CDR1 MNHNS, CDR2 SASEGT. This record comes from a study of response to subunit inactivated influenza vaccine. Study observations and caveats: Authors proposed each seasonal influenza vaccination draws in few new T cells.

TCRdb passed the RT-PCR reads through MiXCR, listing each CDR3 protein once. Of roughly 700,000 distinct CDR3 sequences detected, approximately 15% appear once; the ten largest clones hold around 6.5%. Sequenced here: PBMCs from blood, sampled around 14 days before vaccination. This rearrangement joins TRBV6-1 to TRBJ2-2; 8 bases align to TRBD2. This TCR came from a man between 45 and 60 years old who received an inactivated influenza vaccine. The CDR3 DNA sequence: TGTGCCAGCAACCGGGGGGGCGGGACCGGGGAGCTGTTTTTT. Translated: CASNRGGGTGELFF.